The text below deals with one TCR beta chain. Its cognate antigen is unknown. For TCRbeta, the library was prepared with unique molecular identifiers. TCRdb analysed the PCR reads with MiXCR anew, one entry per CDR3 protein. Of hundreds of thousands of distinct CDR3 sequences in the sample, over 10% were seen once. Trimming cost V 3 bases and J 5 bases, with 10 bases left between them. The germline V gene encodes CDR1 KGHSH and CDR2 LQKENI. This CDR3 spans 13 amino acids. These data originate in a study of T-cell reconstitution after alpha-beta-depleted transplantation in children. Findings and limits, study-wide: Reportedly, roughly two months post-transplant, alpha-beta T cells arose from several hundred expanded graft clones.

This receptor was identified in a girl aged 2 to 10 with congenital amegakaryocytic thrombocytopenia, due to receive a stem cell transplant. Sequencing was performed on PBMCs, taken before TCRalphabeta/CD19-depleted stem cell transplant. The chain links TRBV18 to TRBJ1-1; perhaps TRBD1 as D (6 bases). DNA for the CDR3: TGTGCCAGCTCACCCGGGACAAAGACTGAAGCTTTCTTT. Protein: CASSPGTKTEAFF.